This entry concerns a single T cell receptor beta chain. The antigen remains undetermined. These data come from a study of vaccination effects on CD4 cells after COVID-19. The CDR3 consists of 13 residues. Trimming stripped 3 bases from V and 7 bases from J, with 12 bases between. Under the ViraFEST assay, PBMC were stimulated with viral peptide pools so that antigen-specific CD4+ T cells expanded. Sequencing was performed afterwards. Isolating CD4+ T cells followed more than 9 days of culture. Vaccination of participants consisted of two doses of either the BNT162b2 or mRNA-1273 vaccine. The protocol was immunoSEQ multiplex PCR, while the TCRdb copy is restricted to in-frame clones and leaves out a portion. The table shows 70,000 to 85,000 clones, with approximately 81% occurring only once.

V and J are TRBV12-3 or TRBV12-4 and TRBJ1-2, with D possibly TRBD1 on 5 matching bases. Material: CD4+ T cells from PBMCs cultured with HCoV-229E spike peptides, obtained after COVID-19 vaccination. The source of this sequence is a human donor who received a COVID-19 vaccine. CDR3 region: CASSFSGSSGYTF. In nucleotides, the CDR3 is TGTGCCAGCAGTTTCTCAGGGAGTAGTGGCTACACCTTC.